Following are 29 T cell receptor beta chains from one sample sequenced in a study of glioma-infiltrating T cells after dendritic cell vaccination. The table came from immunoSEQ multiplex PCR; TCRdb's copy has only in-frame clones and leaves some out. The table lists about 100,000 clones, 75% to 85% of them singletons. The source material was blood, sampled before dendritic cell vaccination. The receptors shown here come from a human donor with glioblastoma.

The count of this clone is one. CDR3 bases: TGTGCCAGCAGCCCAACGGGGGGCACAGATACGCAGTATTTT. Its translation: CASSPTGGTDTQYF. The chain couples TRBV5-4 to TRBJ2-3; perhaps TRBD2 as D (6 bases). Trimming removed 4 bases at V and 1 base at J, with 10 bases between. Germline V gene data show CDR1 as SGHNT and CDR2 as YYREEE (reference sequence). The CDR3 has 14 residues.

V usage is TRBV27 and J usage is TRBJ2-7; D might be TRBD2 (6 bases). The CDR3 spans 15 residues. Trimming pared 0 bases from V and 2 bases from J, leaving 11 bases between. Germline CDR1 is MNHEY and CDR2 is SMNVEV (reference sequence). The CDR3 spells CASSLSTSRAYEQYF. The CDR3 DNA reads TGTGCCAGCAGTTTATCGACTAGTAGAGCCTACGAGCAGTACTTC.

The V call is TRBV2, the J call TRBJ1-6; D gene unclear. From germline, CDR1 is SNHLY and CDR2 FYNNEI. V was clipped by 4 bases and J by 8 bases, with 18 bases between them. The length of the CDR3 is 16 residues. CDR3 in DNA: TGTGCCAGCAGTGGCAGGCCCCTCGGTCAGGATTCACCCCTCCACTTT. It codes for CASSGRPLGQDSPLHF. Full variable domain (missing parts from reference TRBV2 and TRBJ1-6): EPEVTQTPSHQVTQMGQEVILRCVPISNHLYFYWYRQILGQKVEFLVSFYNNEISEKSEIFDDQFSVERPDGSNFTLKIRSTKLEDSAMYFCASSGRPLGQDSPLHFGNGTRLTVT.

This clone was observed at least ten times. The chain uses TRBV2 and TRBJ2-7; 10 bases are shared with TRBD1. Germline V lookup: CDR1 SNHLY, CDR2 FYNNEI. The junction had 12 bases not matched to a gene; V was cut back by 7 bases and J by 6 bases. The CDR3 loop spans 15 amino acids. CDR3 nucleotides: TGTGCCAGCAAGGCAGAGGGGACAGGGGCCCTCGAGCAGTACTTC. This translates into CASKAEGTGALEQYF.

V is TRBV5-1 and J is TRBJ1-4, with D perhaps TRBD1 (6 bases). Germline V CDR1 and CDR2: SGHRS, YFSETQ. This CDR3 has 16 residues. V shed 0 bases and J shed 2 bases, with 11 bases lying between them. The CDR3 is CASSLAGVGTNEKLFF. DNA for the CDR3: TGCGCCAGCAGCTTGGCAGGGGTTGGGACTAATGAAAAACTGTTTTTT.

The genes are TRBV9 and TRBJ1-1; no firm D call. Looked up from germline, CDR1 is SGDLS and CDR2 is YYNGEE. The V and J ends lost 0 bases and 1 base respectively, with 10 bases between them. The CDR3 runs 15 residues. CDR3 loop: CASSVVEGGNTEAFF. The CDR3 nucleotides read TGTGCCAGCAGCGTAGTAGAGGGTGGGAACACTGAAGCTTTCTTT.

The CDR3 DNA reads TGTGCCAGCAGTGAACGGGGACTAGCGGGGGTTTCAATCAGGACAGATACGCAGTATTTT. Its protein is CASSERGLAGVSIRTDTQYF. The chain has TRBV6-1 and TRBJ2-3, with 14 nucleotides matching TRBD2. Unmatched junction bases numbered 13, after V lost 2 bases and J lost 3 bases. Germline values: CDR1 MNHNS, CDR2 SASEGT. CDR3 length: 20 residues.

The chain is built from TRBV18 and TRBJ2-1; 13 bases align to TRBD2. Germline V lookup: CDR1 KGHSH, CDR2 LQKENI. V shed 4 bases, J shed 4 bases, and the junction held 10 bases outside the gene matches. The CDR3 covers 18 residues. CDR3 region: CASSHRGLAGKGYNEQFF. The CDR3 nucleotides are TGTGCCAGCTCACACCGGGGACTAGCGGGAAAAGGGTACAATGAGCAGTTCTTC.

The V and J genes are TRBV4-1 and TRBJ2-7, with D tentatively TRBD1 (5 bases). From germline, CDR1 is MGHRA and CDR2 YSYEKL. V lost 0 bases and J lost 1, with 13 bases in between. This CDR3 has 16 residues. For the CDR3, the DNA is TGCGCCAGCAGCCAAGATAGGGGCGCACCTTCCTACGAGCAGTACTTC. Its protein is CASSQDRGAPSYEQYF.

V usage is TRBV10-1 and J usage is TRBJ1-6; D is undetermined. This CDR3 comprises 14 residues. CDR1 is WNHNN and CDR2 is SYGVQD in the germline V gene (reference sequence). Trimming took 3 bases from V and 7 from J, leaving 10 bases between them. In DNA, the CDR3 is TGCGCCAGCAGTGATTTCGGACTGAATTCACCCCTCCACTTT. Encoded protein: CASSDFGLNSPLHF.

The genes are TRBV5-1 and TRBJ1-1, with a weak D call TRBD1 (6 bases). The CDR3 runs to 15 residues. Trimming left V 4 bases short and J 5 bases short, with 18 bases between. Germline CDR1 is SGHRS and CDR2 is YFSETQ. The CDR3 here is CASSPRWGGVTEAFF. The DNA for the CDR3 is TGCGCCAGCAGCCCCCGTTGGGGGGGCGTAACTGAAGCTTTCTTT. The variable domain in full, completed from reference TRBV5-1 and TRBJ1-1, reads KAGVTQTPRYLIKTRGQQVTLSCSPISGHRSVSWYQQTPGQGLQFLFEYFSETQRNKGNFPGRFSGRQFSNSRSEMNVSTLELGDSALYLCASSPRWGGVTEAFFGQGTRLTVV.

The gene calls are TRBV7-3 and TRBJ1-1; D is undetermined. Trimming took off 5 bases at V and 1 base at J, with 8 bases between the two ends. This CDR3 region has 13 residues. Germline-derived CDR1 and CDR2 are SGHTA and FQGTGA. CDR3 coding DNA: TGTGCCAGCAGCCCAACACCGAACACTGAAGCTTTCTTT. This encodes CASSPTPNTEAFF.

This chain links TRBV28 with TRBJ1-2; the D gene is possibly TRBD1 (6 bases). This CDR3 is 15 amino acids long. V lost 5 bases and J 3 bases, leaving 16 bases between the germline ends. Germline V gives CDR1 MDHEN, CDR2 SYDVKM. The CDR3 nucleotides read TGTGCCAGCAGTACCCGGTGGGGGCTACACTATGGCTACACCTTC. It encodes CASSTRWGLHYGYTF.

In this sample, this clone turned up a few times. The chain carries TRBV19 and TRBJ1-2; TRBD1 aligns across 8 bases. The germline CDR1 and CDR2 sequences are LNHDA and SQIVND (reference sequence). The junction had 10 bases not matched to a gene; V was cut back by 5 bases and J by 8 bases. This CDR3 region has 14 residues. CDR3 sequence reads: CASSVDRGGGGYTF. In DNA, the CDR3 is TGTGCCAGTAGTGTCGACAGGGGAGGAGGCGGCTACACCTTC.

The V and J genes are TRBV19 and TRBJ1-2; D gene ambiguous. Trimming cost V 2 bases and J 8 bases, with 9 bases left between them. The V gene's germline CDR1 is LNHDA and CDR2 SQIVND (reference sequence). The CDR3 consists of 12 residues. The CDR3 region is CASSILVGGYTF. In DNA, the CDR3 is TGTGCCAGTAGTATATTAGTCGGGGGCTACACCTTC.

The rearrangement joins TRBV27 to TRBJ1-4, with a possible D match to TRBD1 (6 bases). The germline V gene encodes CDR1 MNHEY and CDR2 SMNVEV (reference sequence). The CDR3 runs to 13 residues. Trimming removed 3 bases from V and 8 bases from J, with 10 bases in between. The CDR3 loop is CASSLQGREKLFF. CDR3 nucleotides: TGTGCCAGCAGTTTGCAGGGGCGGGAAAAACTGTTTTTT.

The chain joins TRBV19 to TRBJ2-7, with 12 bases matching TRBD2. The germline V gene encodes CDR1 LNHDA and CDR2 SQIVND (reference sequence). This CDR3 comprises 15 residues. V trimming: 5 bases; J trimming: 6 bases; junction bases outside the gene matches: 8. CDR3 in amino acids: CASSSTGLAGSEQYF. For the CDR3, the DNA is TGTGCCAGTAGTTCCACCGGACTAGCGGGATCCGAGCAGTACTTC.

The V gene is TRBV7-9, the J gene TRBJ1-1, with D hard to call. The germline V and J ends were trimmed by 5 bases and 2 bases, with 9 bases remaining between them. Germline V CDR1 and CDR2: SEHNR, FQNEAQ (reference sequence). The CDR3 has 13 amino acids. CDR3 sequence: CASSLSLNTEAFF. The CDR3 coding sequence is TGTGCCAGCAGCCTCTCCTTAAACACTGAAGCTTTCTTT.

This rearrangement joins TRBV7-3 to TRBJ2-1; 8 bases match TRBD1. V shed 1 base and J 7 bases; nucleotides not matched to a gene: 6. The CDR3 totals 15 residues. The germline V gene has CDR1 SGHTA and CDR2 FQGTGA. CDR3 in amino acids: CASSLMWTGYNEQFF. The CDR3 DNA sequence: TGTGCCAGCAGCTTAATGTGGACAGGGTATAATGAGCAGTTCTTC.

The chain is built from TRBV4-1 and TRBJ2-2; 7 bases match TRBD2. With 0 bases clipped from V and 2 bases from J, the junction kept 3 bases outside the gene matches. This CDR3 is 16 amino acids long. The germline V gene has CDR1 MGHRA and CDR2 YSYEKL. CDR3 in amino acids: CASSQETAGNTGELFF. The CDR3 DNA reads TGCGCCAGCAGCCAAGAAACAGCGGGAAACACCGGGGAGCTGTTTTTT.

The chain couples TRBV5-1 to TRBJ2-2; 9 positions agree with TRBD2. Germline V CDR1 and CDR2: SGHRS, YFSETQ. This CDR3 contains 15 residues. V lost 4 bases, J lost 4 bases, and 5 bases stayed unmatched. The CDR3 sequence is CASSMTSGFTGELFF. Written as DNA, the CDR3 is TGCGCCAGCAGCATGACTAGCGGCTTCACCGGGGAGCTGTTTTTT.

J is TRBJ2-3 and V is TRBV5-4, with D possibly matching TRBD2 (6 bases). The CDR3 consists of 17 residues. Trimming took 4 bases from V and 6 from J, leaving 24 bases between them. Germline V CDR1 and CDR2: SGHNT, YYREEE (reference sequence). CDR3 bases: TGTGCCAGCAGCCCGACCCCCCGTACTAGCAGGGCGGATACGCAGTATTTT. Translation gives CASSPTPRTSRADTQYF.

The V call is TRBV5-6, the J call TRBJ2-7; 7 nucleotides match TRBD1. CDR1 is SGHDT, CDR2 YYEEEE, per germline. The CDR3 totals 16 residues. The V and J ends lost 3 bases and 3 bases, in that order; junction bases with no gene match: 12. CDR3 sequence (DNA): TGTGCCAGCAGCTCCAGCCAGGGGGTACTCGTCTACGAGCAGTACTTC. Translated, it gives CASSSSQGVLVYEQYF.

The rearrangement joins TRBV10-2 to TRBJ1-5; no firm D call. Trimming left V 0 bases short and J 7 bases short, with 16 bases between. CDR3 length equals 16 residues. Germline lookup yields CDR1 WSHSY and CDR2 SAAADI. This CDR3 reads CASSESGWAGGQPQHF. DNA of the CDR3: TGCGCCAGCAGTGAGTCGGGCTGGGCCGGTGGGCAGCCCCAGCATTTT.

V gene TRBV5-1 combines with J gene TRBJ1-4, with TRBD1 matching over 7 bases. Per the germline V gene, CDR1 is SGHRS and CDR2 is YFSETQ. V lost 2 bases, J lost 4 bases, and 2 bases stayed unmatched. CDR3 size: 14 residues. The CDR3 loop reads CASSFRQGNEKLFF. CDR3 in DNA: TGCGCCAGCAGCTTTCGACAGGGTAATGAAAAACTGTTTTTT.

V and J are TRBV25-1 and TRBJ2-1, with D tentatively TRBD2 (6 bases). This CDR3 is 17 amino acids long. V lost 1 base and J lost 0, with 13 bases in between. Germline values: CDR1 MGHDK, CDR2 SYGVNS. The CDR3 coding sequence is TGTGCCAGCAGTGAATGGGAGGCTATTAACTCCTACAATGAGCAGTTCTTC. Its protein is CASSEWEAINSYNEQFF.

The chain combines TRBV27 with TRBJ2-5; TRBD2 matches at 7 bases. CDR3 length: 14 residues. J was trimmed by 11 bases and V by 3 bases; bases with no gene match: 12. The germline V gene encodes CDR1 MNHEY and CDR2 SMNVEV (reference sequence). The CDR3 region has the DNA TGTGCCAGCAGTTTTGGACTAGTTCATAAAGAGCAGTACTTC. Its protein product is CASSFGLVHKEQYF.

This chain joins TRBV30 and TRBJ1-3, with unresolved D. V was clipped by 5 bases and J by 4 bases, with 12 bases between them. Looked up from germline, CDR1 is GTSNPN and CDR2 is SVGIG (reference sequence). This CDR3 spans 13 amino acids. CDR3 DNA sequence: TGTGCCTGGGCCGACCCGAGGGGAAACACCATATATTTT. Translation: CAWADPRGNTIYF.

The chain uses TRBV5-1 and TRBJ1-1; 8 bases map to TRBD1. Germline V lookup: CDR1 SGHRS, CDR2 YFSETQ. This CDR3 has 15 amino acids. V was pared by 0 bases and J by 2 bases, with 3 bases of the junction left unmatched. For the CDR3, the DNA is TGCGCCAGCAGCTTGGTTCCAGGGGGCAACACTGAAGCTTTCTTT. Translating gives CASSLVPGGNTEAFF.